This T cell receptor (beta chain) was retrieved from a study of blood T cell repertoires in COVID-19. Clones were read by immunoSEQ multiplex PCR, and TCRdb kept only the in-frame ones, dropping some. The sample holds 250,000 to 300,000 clones, around 86% seen once. Per the germline V gene, CDR1 is SNHLY and CDR2 is FYNNEI. V dropped 5 bases and J dropped 5; count of bases not matched to a gene: 4. The CDR3 length is 14 residues. This chain links TRBV2 with TRBJ1-4; 8 bases align to TRBD1. Sequencing was performed on peripheral blood. This clonotype was obtained from a woman in her sixties or seventies with active or convalescent COVID-19. The CDR3 DNA reads TGTGCCAGCAGTACGGGACAGGAAAATGAAAAACTGTTTTTT. Its translation: CASSTGQENEKLFF.